The 27 T cell receptor beta chains in this list originate from one sample, sequenced in a study of shared clonotypes between healthy human individuals. Produced via immunoSEQ multiplex PCR; TCRdb's table is partial and in-frame only. The data hold about 340,000 clones, with about 73% observed a single time. The sequencing sample was made of memory CD4+ T cells sorted from blood. Subset: CD45RA-negative fraction. Receptor source: a man aged 30 to 45 in good health.

The V call is TRBV18, the J call TRBJ2-5, with no clear D. With 4 bases removed from V and 1 base from J, the gap between germline ends came to 16 bases. This CDR3 has 16 residues. Looked up from germline, CDR1 is KGHSH and CDR2 is LQKENI. CDR3 in DNA: TGTGCCAGCTCACTTTACCAGATGGACCCCCAAGAGACCCAGTACTTC. Translation gives CASSLYQMDPQETQYF.

This clone was recorded only once. The V and J genes are TRBV15 and TRBJ2-7; no reliable D call. The CDR3 has 15 amino acids. Germline assignment: CDR1 LNHNV and CDR2 YYDKDF (reference sequence). Trimming removed 5 bases at V and 0 bases at J, with 14 bases between. CDR3 nucleotides: TGTGCCACCAGCCAAACGTGGGGTGGCTCCTACGAGCAGTACTTC. Amino acids: CATSQTWGGSYEQYF.

The J gene is TRBJ1-2, the V gene TRBV18; no firm D call. Per germline, CDR1 KGHSH and CDR2 LQKENI. This CDR3 contains 14 residues. V was pared by 3 bases and J by 0 bases, with 8 bases between. CDR3 region: CASSPQRANYGYTF. CDR3 coding DNA: TGTGCCAGCTCACCGCAACGTGCTAACTATGGCTACACCTTC.

This CDR3 reads CASSSQGGRGKTQYF. Written as DNA, the CDR3 is TGTGCCAGCAGCTCCCAAGGTGGCAGGGGAAAGACCCAGTACTTC. The gene calls are TRBV11-2 and TRBJ2-5; D might be TRBD1 (6 bases). In germline, CDR1 is SGHAT, CDR2 FQNNGV. The CDR3 extends over 15 amino acids. The V gene lost 4 bases and the J gene lost 6 bases, with 18 bases spanning the gap.

This clone was seen only once. A much bigger clone sits one base away, suggesting this may be a read error. The chain uses TRBV10-1 and TRBJ2-5, with no clear D. The CDR3 contains 14 residues. V was cut by 4 bases and J by 0 bases, with 9 bases left in between. Germline V gives CDR1 WNHNN, CDR2 SYGVQD (reference sequence). Here the CDR3 reads CASSGTAYQETQYF. DNA of the CDR3: TGCGCCAGCAGTGGGACGGCGTACCAAGAGACCCAGTACTTC.

This clone appeared once. The chain has TRBV2 and TRBJ2-7; TRBD2 matches at 8 bases. Germline assignment: CDR1 SNHLY and CDR2 FYNNEI. V lost 11 bases and J lost 5; bases outside the gene matches: 5. The CDR3 sequence is 11 residues long. Here the CDR3 DNA reads TGTGCCTCCGGGAGGGGCGACGAGCAGTACTTC. Amino acid sequence: CASGRGDEQYF.

This clone was recorded a few times. This chain links TRBV6-6 with TRBJ2-1, with D perhaps matching TRBD1 or TRBD2 (6 bases each). V was shortened by 2 bases and J by 3 bases, with 8 bases between the two germline ends. There are 14 residues in the CDR3. Germline loops: CDR1 MNHNY, CDR2 SVGAGI (reference sequence). The CDR3 DNA is TGTGCCAGCAGTTACCGGGGGCTCTACAATGAGCAGTTCTTC. This encodes CASSYRGLYNEQFF.

J is TRBJ1-2 and V is TRBV6-6, with a possible D match to TRBD1 (5 bases). Trimming left V 11 bases short and J 0 bases short, with 19 bases between. Per germline, CDR1 MNHNY and CDR2 SVGAGI (reference sequence). The CDR3 contains 15 residues. The CDR3 DNA sequence: TGTGCCTCAATACTTCAGGGAACCCCTAACTATGGCTACACCTTC. Translated, it gives CASILQGTPNYGYTF.

This clone has a handful of counts. The chain recombines TRBV6-6 with TRBJ1-1; D perhaps matches TRBD1 (6 bases). The germline V and J ends were trimmed by 6 bases and 6 bases, with 11 bases remaining between them. The CDR3 is 12 amino acids. Germline V gives CDR1 MNHNY, CDR2 SVGAGI (reference sequence). The CDR3 region is CASRTQGSEAFF. The CDR3 DNA is TGTGCCAGCAGGACACAGGGATCTGAAGCTTTCTTT.

The genes are TRBV2 and TRBJ2-7; 14 bases agree with TRBD2. The CDR3 length is 16 residues. Trimming at V came to 6 bases and at J to 1 base, leaving 5 bases not matched to a gene. Germline V gene lookup returns CDR1 SNHLY and CDR2 FYNNEI. This CDR3 reads CASSPGTSGSSYEQYF. The CDR3 DNA reads as TGTGCCAGCAGCCCGGGGACTAGCGGGAGTTCCTACGAGCAGTACTTC.

The chain has TRBV2 and TRBJ2-7; 7 nucleotides line up with TRBD1. V was clipped by 6 bases and J by 2 bases; unmatched bases: 7. Germline V gene sequence: CDR1 SNHLY, CDR2 FYNNEI. This CDR3 has 14 residues. The CDR3 DNA reads as TGTGCCAGCAGGCTACCAGGGGGACCCTACGAGCAGTACTTC. Translating it yields CASRLPGGPYEQYF.

The V call is TRBV5-4, the J call TRBJ1-1, with D perhaps matching TRBD1 (5 bases). V was shortened by 1 base and J by 8 bases, with 15 bases between the two germline ends. CDR1 and CDR2 (germline): SGHNT, YYREEE (reference sequence). This CDR3 has 14 amino acids. The CDR3 loop reads CASSLISDTREAFF. The CDR3 DNA sequence: TGTGCCAGCAGCTTGATCTCGGACACGCGAGAAGCTTTCTTT.

The V call is TRBV5-1, the J call TRBJ2-1, with a tentative D call TRBD2 (5 bases). Germline V CDR1 and CDR2: SGHRS, YFSETQ. V dropped 2 bases and J dropped 3 bases, with 12 bases sitting between them. This CDR3 is 15 amino acids long. The CDR3 is CASSFTIASYNEQFF. CDR3 bases: TGCGCCAGCAGCTTTACGATAGCGAGCTACAATGAGCAGTTCTTC.

The genes are TRBV29-1 and TRBJ2-2; tentatively, D is TRBD2 (5 bases). CDR3 length: 16 amino acids. CDR1 is SQVTM and CDR2 is ANQGSEA in the germline V gene. V dropped 1 base and J dropped 2 bases, with 14 bases sitting between them. The CDR3 reads CSVEGVQGLNTGELFF. As DNA, the CDR3 is TGCAGCGTTGAAGGCGTGCAAGGACTTAACACCGGGGAGCTGTTTTTT.

J is TRBJ2-1 and V is TRBV11-2; D is uncertain. The V end lost 4 bases, the J end lost 8 bases, and 12 bases lay between the germline ends. In germline, CDR1 is SGHAT, CDR2 FQNNGV. There are 13 residues in the CDR3. CDR3 bases: TGTGCCAGCAGCTCCTTAGCATTCGATGAGCAGTTCTTC. Translating gives CASSSLAFDEQFF.

Remarks on this clone: With a much larger clone just one base away, this may be a read error. The V call is TRBV2, the J call TRBJ1-1; D remains unclear. V was shortened by 3 bases and J by 9 bases, with 14 bases between the two germline ends. There are 13 residues in the CDR3. Germline values: CDR1 SNHLY, CDR2 FYNNEI. The CDR3 bases are TGTGCCAGCAGTGATGTTTCAACATATCAAGCTTTCTTT. Protein product: CASSDVSTYQAFF. The whole variable domain, filled in from reference TRBV2 and TRBJ1-1, reads EPEVTQTPSHQVTQMGQEVILRCVPISNHLYFYWYRQILGQKVEFLVSFYNNEISEKSEIFDDQFSVERPDGSNFTLKIRSTKLEDSAMYFCASSDVSTYQAFFGQGTRLTVV.

The rearrangement joins TRBV2 to TRBJ1-5; D call uncertain. The length of the CDR3 is 16 residues. CDR1 and CDR2 (germline): SNHLY, FYNNEI. V shed 6 bases and J shed 3 bases, with 18 bases lying between them. The CDR3 DNA follows: TGTGCCAGCAGAACAAACAGCCGGCAGACCAATCAGCCCCAGCATTTT. It codes for CASRTNSRQTNQPQHF.

The chain recombines TRBV5-6 with TRBJ1-1, with D unresolved. CDR3 length: 14 amino acids. Germline loops: CDR1 SGHDT, CDR2 YYEEEE. V lost 0 bases and J lost 0, with 6 bases in between. The CDR3 coding sequence is TGTGCCAGCAGCTTGGTTCACATGAACACTGAAGCTTTCTTT. Translated: CASSLVHMNTEAFF.

The chain links TRBV7-9 to TRBJ1-1, with unresolved D. Looked up from germline, CDR1 is SEHNR and CDR2 is FQNEAQ (reference sequence). V lost 0 bases to trimming and J lost 0 bases, with 5 bases between them. The CDR3 covers 14 residues. The CDR3 DNA reads TGTGCCAGCAGCTTAGCGGCCCTGAACACTGAAGCTTTCTTT. It is translated as CASSLAALNTEAFF. Supplemented by reference TRBV7-9 and TRBJ1-1, the full variable domain reads DTGVSQNPRHKITKRGQNVTFRCDPISEHNRLYWYRQTLGQGPEFLTYFQNEAQLEKSRLLSDRFSAERPKGSFSTLEIQRTEQGDSAMYLCASSLAALNTEAFFGQGTRLTVV.

V usage is TRBV5-5 and J usage is TRBJ2-6; D gene unclear. Looked up from germline, CDR1 is SGHKS and CDR2 is YYEKEE (reference sequence). The germline V and J ends were trimmed by 4 bases and 6 bases, with 20 bases remaining between them. The CDR3 loop spans 17 amino acids. CDR3 in DNA: TGTGCCAGCAGCATTCAGGTACTGGGCGGAGTGGCCAACGTCCTGACTTTC. Translated, it gives CASSIQVLGGVANVLTF.

The rearrangement links TRBV7-2 to TRBJ2-2; TRBD1 agrees at 8 bases. This CDR3 region has 16 residues. Per germline, CDR1 SGHTA and CDR2 FQGNSA. V shed 5 bases and J 4 bases; nucleotides not matched to a gene: 9. CDR3 nucleotides: TGTGCCAGCAGCACTAGACAGGGGACATTCACCGGGGAGCTGTTTTTT. Amino acids: CASSTRQGTFTGELFF.

Only a few counts were recorded for this clone. The rearrangement joins TRBV19 to TRBJ2-7, with D unclear. V lost 2 bases and J 6 bases, leaving 14 bases between the germline ends. Germline CDR1 reads LNHDA; CDR2 reads SQIVND (reference sequence). The CDR3 covers 14 residues. CDR3 sequence: CASSINLNSGEQYF. The CDR3 DNA reads as TGTGCCAGTAGTATAAATCTGAACTCAGGCGAGCAGTACTTC.

The rearrangement uses TRBV2 and TRBJ2-3, with D tentatively TRBD1 or TRBD2 (6 bases each). This CDR3 has 13 residues. Germline lookup yields CDR1 SNHLY and CDR2 FYNNEI. Between the trimmed V and J ends, which lost 3 bases and 5 bases, there was a span of 9 bases. The CDR3 DNA reads as TGTGCCAGCAGTGAGGGGGGCGAAGATACGCAGTATTTT. It codes for CASSEGGEDTQYF.

The chain couples TRBV29-1 to TRBJ2-7; 10 bases align to TRBD2. The V and J ends lost 5 bases and 6 bases, in that order; junction bases with no gene match: 4. CDR3 length: 12 residues. Germline CDR1 SQVTM, CDR2 ANQGSEA. Here the CDR3 DNA reads TGCAGCGTTTTCCGGACTAGCGGCGAGCAGTACTTC. Its translation is CSVFRTSGEQYF.

The J gene is TRBJ2-3, the V gene TRBV9; TRBD1 matches at 8 bases. The V and J ends lost 2 bases and 4 bases, in that order; junction bases with no gene match: 3. Germline CDR1 is SGDLS and CDR2 is YYNGEE. The CDR3 is 14 residues long. The CDR3 is CASSVLQGADTQYF. In DNA, the CDR3 is TGTGCCAGCAGCGTCCTACAGGGGGCAGATACGCAGTATTTT.

The J gene is TRBJ2-4, the V gene TRBV14; weak D call: TRBD2 (6 bases). CDR1 and CDR2 (germline): SGHDN, FVKESK. V lost 1 base, J lost 7 bases, and 20 bases lay in between. This CDR3 contains 17 residues. The CDR3 is CASSQGAGYSRGNIQYF. The CDR3 DNA sequence: TGTGCCAGCAGCCAAGGGGCAGGCTATAGCCGGGGGAACATTCAGTACTTC. Based on the CDR3 plus reference TRBV14 and TRBJ2-4, the full variable domain is EAGVTQFPSHSVIEKGQTVTLRCDPISGHDNLYWYRRVMGKEIKFLLHFVKESKQDESGMPNNRFLAERTGGTYSTLKVQPAELEDSGVYFCASSQGAGYSRGNIQYFGAGTRLSVL.

This clone appeared once. This sequence joins TRBV9 and TRBJ2-7, with D maybe TRBD2 (5 bases). Trimming took off 4 bases at V and 0 bases at J, with 14 bases between the two ends. Germline V gene sequence: CDR1 SGDLS, CDR2 YYNGEE. The CDR3 length is 15 residues. CDR3 region: CASSLRLGSSYEQYF. The CDR3 DNA reads TGTGCCAGCAGCCTCCGCTTGGGGAGCTCCTACGAGCAGTACTTC.